These T cell receptor beta chains were read from a single sample in a study of CD8+ T cells in alopecia areata. Measured with immunoSEQ multiplex PCR; TCRdb has only the in-frame clones, and not every one. The sample carries fewer than 250,000 clones, roughly three fifths recorded once. Specimen: CD4+ T cells sorted from blood, collected at week 4, from a patient treated with tofacitinib. The receptors shown here come from a human donor with alopecia areata. The CDR3 runs from the conserved cysteine through the conserved F or W. D genes are given only for firm matches. Some rows have no size entry. The others give once, few or many, or a class for an expanded clone.

TRBV4-1	TRBJ2-2	NA	few	TGCGCCAGCAGCCAAGTGTCACCCAAAACGACCGGGGAGCTGTTTTTT	CASSQVSPKTTGELFF
TRBV5-1	TRBJ2-3	NA	NA	TGCGCCAGCAGCTTGATCGCCGCTGAGCAGTATTTT	CASSLIAAEQYF
TRBV30	TRBJ2-1	NA	NA	TGTGCCTGGAGTGTAGGCCTAGTGGGATACAATGAGCAGTTCTTC	CAWSVGLVGYNEQFF
TRBV29-1	TRBJ2-7	TRBD1	once	TGCAGCGTCCAACAACAGGGGAGCGAGCAGTACTTC	CSVQQQGSEQYF
TRBV9	TRBJ2-7	TRBD2	NA	TGTGCCAGCAGCGTGGGGACTAGCGGTACCTACGAGCAGTACTTC	CASSVGTSGTYEQYF
TRBV30	TRBJ2-7	NA	once	TGTGCCTGGAGTGTCAACAGCTACGAGCAGTACTTC	CAWSVNSYEQYF
TRBV9	TRBJ2-2	NA	NA	TGTGCCAGCAGTGGGGGCTATTCGAACACCGGGGAGCTGTTTTTT	CASSGGYSNTGELFF
TRBV7-9	TRBJ1-5	NA	few	TGTGCCAGCAGCTTAGGCCTGAATCAGCCCCAGCATTTT	CASSLGLNQPQHF
TRBV29-1	TRBJ2-5	NA	few	TGCAGCGTTGAGCTGCGGTTAACGGCGGGAGAGACCCAGTACTTC	CSVELRLTAGETQYF
TRBV19	TRBJ1-2	NA	NA	TGTGCCAGTAGTAAGCAGGAACGGCATGGCTACACCTTC	CASSKQERHGYTF
TRBV6-1	TRBJ1-5	NA	NA	TGTGCCAGCAGCCCGGGACCAAATCAGCCCCAGCATTTT	CASSPGPNQPQHF
TRBV10-3	TRBJ2-6	TRBD1	many	TGTGCCATCAGGATTACAGGGGACCTCTTCGGGGCCAACGTCCTGACTTTC	CAIRITGDLFGANVLTF
TRBV27	TRBJ2-6	NA	NA	TGTGCCAGCAAGAGCTCTGGGGCCAACGTCCTGACTTTC	CASKSSGANVLTF
TRBV30	TRBJ1-1	NA	NA	TGTGCCTGGAGTGTAACTGGGGCTAACACTGAAGCTTTCTTT	CAWSVTGANTEAFF
TRBV9	TRBJ2-1	TRBD2	NA	TGTGCCAGCAGCACCCCCCGGACTAGCGGGGCCAATGAGCAGTTCTTC	CASSTPRTSGANEQFF
TRBV30	TRBJ2-1	NA	once	TGTGCCTGGAGTCTGCAGGGGAATGAGCAGTTCTTC	CAWSLQGNEQFF
TRBV23-1	TRBJ1-5	NA	NA	TGCGCCAGCAGTCAATCCAGCAATCAGCCCCAGCATTTT	CASSQSSNQPQHF
TRBV30	TRBJ1-4	NA	NA	TGTGCCTGGAGTGTACAATCGGGGGCCAAACTGTTTTTT	CAWSVQSGAKLFF
TRBV29-1	TRBJ2-3	NA	NA	TGCAGCGTTGTTGGAAATAGCGGTGGGGGCCTTTTT	CSVVGNSGGGLF
TRBV25-1	TRBJ2-2	NA	NA	TGTGCCAGCAGTGAATATAGGGGTAACACCGGGGAGCTGTTTTTT	CASSEYRGNTGELFF
TRBV29-1	TRBJ2-5	NA	NA	TGCAGCGTTGAAGGTGGCGGCGTCCAAGAGACCCAGTACTTC	CSVEGGGVQETQYF
TRBV20-1	TRBJ2-7	NA	NA	TGCAGTGCTGTCCCCCGTCACGAGCAGTACTTC	CSAVPRHEQYF
TRBV30	TRBJ1-3	NA	NA	TGTGCCTGGAGTGTACGAGGAAACACCATATATTTT	CAWSVRGNTIYF
TRBV30	TRBJ2-2	TRBD2	NA	TGTGCCTGGAAGCTAGCGGGATGGACCGGGGAGCTGTTTTTT	CAWKLAGWTGELFF
TRBV2	TRBJ2-2	TRBD1	many	TGTGCCAGCAGGGCCGGGACAGGGCCCGGGGAGCTGTTTTTT	CASRAGTGPGELFF